This T cell receptor (beta chain) originates from a study of blood T cell repertoires in COVID-19. V was pared by 5 bases and J by 8 bases, with 12 bases between. From germline, CDR1 is ENHRY and CDR2 SYGVKD. The CDR3 length is 12 residues. Libraries were prepared by immunoSEQ multiplex PCR; TCRdb keeps only in-frame clonotypes and omits some of them. Of 210,000 or so clones in the sample, over 80% were seen once. Sequences were obtained from peripheral blood. The chain employs TRBV10-3 and TRBJ1-2; D might be TRBD1 (5 bases). This receptor was obtained from a human donor in a cohort sampled during active COVID-19. The CDR3 protein is CAISSTGDGYTF. The CDR3 DNA follows: TGTGCCATCAGTTCTACAGGAGACGGCTACACCTTC.